This TCR beta chain was documented in a study of T cell responses to AZD1222 COVID-19 vaccine. Method: immunoSEQ multiplex PCR; TCRdb's copy keeps in-frame clones and lacks some. The sample records 150,000 to 200,000 clones, roughly 88% being singletons. This clone was seen only once. This TCR was sampled from an adult who received the AZD1222 COVID-19 vaccine. The starting material was peripheral blood, obtained 28 days after the second AZD1222 dose.

The CDR3 DNA is TGTGCCAGCAGCTTAGGGGACAATCAGCCCCAGCATTTT. This encodes CASSLGDNQPQHF. This sequence joins TRBV11-2 and TRBJ1-5, with D unclear. The CDR3 totals 13 residues. The V gene's germline CDR1 is SGHAT and CDR2 FQNNGV. V lost 1 base to trimming and J lost 3 bases, with 4 bases between them. Looking up the rest from reference TRBV11-2 and TRBJ1-5 gives the full variable domain: EAGVAQSPRYKIIEKRQSVAFWCNPISGHATLYWYQQILGQGPKLLIQFQNNGVVDDSQLPKDRFSAERLKGVDSTLKIQPAKLEDSAVYLCASSLGDNQPQHFGDGTRLSIL.